This record covers a single T cell receptor beta chain. Its binding antigen is unknown. Nothing much larger sits one base from this clone, and base qualities are not available. This sample was taken from a study of human T cells and chemical hapten exposure (dated by TCRdb to the early 2020s). Notes on the research overall: For sensitization, 2% DPC in acetone was applied to an approximately 2 cm by approximately 2 cm area of upper inner arm skin. Patch testing was performed on the upper back with Finn chambers containing 0.01% DPC, and the patch tests were scored after 6 days according to International Contact Dermatitis Research Group standards. Libraries were pooled for sequencing, and variation in per-sample TCR yields was attributed mainly to small differences in library volumes within the pool. Throughout the study period of 20 to 25 weeks, patients also received therapeutic DPC doses to the scalp every week. For TCR sequencing, blood came from 25 to 30 alopecia patients at anywhere from one to four time points (pre-sensitization, 2, 6 and 24 weeks). Blood samples were taken from patients before sensitization (week 0) and at 2, 6 and about 24 weeks after DPC sensitization. Alopecia areata with under or over 50% scalp involvement, alopecia totalis and alopecia universalis were represented in the patient cohort, which was mostly female. The study tracked peripheral blood TCR repertoire changes in vivo during primary and secondary sensitization to the hapten diphenylcyclopropenone (DPC) in alopecia patients.

Libraries were constructed by RACE. The instrument was a NextSeq 500. During library preparation, unique molecular identifiers were attached to individual cDNA molecules so that TCRs could be counted in a quantitative, reproducible way. From each blood RNA sample, both TCR alpha and TCR beta chains were sequenced. The study's own analysis went as follows. A median of about 89,000 TCRs per sample was observed, with a range of about 20,000 to 750,000. The Decombinator software suite was used to annotate V, J and CDR3 in the TCR reads. For the PS versus PT1 abundance plots, all samples were subsampled to the same number of TCRs (28,000). TCRs were defined as expanded if absent before sensitization and observed at least eight times at the 2-week time point. The public reads were reanalyzed by TCRdb: fastp trimming at Q25, MiXCR alignment, in-frame beta chains only. Each record represents a unique CDR3 protein, reported with the most common genes and DNA among its rows. The V and J calls were determined by TCRdb, not by the authors. In all, the sample holds more than 90,000 distinct CDR3 sequences, and about an eighth of those were seen once. Of the sample, roughly 3.1% falls within the top ten clones.

CDR1 and CDR2, looked up from the germline V gene, are SGHVS and FQNEAQ. The CDR3 covers 15 residues, taking in both the cysteine and the phenylalanine. The CDR3 DNA has 45 bases and is translated from base 1. Trimming takes 0 bases from V and 6 bases from J, and the germline ends sit 15 bases apart. Broader findings and caveats from the paper: DPC sensitization did not change the number of TCRs with a frequency above 1 in 1000, and there was no evidence of changes in global repertoire structure. Repeated subsampling changed both the strength of the expansion versus patch-test correlation and the threshold at which that correlation became significant. A positive correlation was found between the number of PT1 expanded TCRs and patch test score, with significance reached at thresholds 8, 16 and 32 but not 4. Significantly more large CDR3 similarity clusters were formed by expanded TCRs than by pre-sensitization or healthy control sets, consistent with antigen-driven responses. Alopecia, a presumed autoimmune disease, was present in all patients, so the immune response of the patients might differ from that of healthy individuals.

Explained via the paper, the time point label denotes: patch test 2, 6 weeks after DPC sensitization. The label giving this sample's treatment or condition can be read as: therapeutic diphenylcyclopropenone sensitization with weekly scalp DPC. Blood at each patch-test visit was drawn before the patch test was applied. Eligible patients were aged 18 to 70, diagnosed with alopecia, deemed suitable for DPC therapy, and excluded if pregnant. Total RNA was isolated from unfractionated whole blood collected in Tempus Blood RNA tubes. The V and J segments used are TRBV7-8 and TRBJ2-7; possibly the D gene is TRBD1, per 5 matching bases. Material: whole blood, obtained in connection with sensitization to the hapten diphenylcyclopropenone (DPC). This TCR was recovered from a middle-aged woman with alopecia areata. Some clones in this sample may be carry-over from other donors' samples. In nucleotides, the sequence is TGTGCCAGCAGCTTAGCTAGACAGCCCCCCGGCGAGCAGTACTTC. This yields the protein CASSLARQPPGEQYF.